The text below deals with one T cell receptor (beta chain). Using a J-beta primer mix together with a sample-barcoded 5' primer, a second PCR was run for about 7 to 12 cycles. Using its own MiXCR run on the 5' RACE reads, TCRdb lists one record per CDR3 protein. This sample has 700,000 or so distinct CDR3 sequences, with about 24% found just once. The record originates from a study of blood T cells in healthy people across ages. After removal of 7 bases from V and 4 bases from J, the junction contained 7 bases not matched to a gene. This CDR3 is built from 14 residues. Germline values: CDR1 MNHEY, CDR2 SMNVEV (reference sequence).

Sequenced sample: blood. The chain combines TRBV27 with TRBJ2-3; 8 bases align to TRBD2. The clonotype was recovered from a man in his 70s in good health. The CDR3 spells CASTIAGRADTQYF. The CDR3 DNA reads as TGTGCCAGCACCATAGCGGGAAGGGCAGATACGCAGTATTTT.